This T cell receptor beta chain originates from a study of T-cell memory formation after mild COVID-19 (dated by TCRdb to the early 2020s). The study in broad terms: TCR sequence clusters from the two donors were found to be largely donor specific. In two donors, T-cell clones that expanded and contracted after mild COVID-19 were followed by sequencing TCRalpha and TCRbeta repertoires longitudinally. The cohort comprised two young, previously healthy adult volunteers, one female and one male.

Ficoll-Paque density gradient centrifugation was used to isolate PBMCs. This clonotype was observed a few times. It lacks a known antigen. No base quality values were provided; no much bigger clone lies one nucleotide off. The sequencer listed for this sample is Illumina NovaSeq 6000. TCRalpha and TCRbeta cDNA libraries were constructed by 5'RACE with constant-segment primers, with sample barcodes and unique molecular identifiers being introduced. RNA was extracted from every sample with Trizol reagent. Libraries were amplified in two PCR steps, with a second sample barcode and Illumina TruSeq adapters added in the second step. The libraries were sequenced on an Illumina NovaSeq using 2 x 150 bp paired-end reads. In the source study's methods: Demultiplexing of reads and collapsing into UMI-guided consensus sequences were performed with migec v1.2.7. Using mixcr v2.1.11, UMI consensuses were aligned to TRA and TRB V and J templates and then assembled into clonotypes. A clonotype was counted as expanded or contracted only when both edgeR and NoisET called the clonotype significant, with the noise models trained on biological replicates. edgeR calls used a false discovery rate-adjusted p below 0.01 and a log2 fold-change threshold of 1. As an exploratory analysis of dynamics, max-normalized trajectories of the 1000 most abundant clonotypes were examined with PCA combined with hierarchical clustering. Separately sequenced CD4+ and CD8+ repertoires were used to assign a CD4 or CD8 phenotype to each responding clone. The raw public reads went through TCRdb reprocessing: fastp at Q25, MiXCR clone calling, in-frame beta chains kept. Rows are unified per CDR3 protein, each entry keeping the most common DNA and genes. The V and J calls follow TCRdb's processing rather than the paper's. In this sample the table shows about 390,000 distinct CDR3 sequences, around 21% of which occur a single time. The ten largest clones take up about an eighth of the sample.

CDR3 length: 12 amino acids, cysteine to phenylalanine. Only the CDR3 part of the read is kept: 36 bases, read in frame from the first base. CDR1 and CDR2 are drawn from the germline V gene (reference sequence): PRHDT, FYEKMQ. V loses 5 bases of germline sequence and J loses 6 bases, and the interval between the two ends is 9 bases. Overall study outcomes, separate from this receptor: Contracting CD4+ clones appeared mostly in the CM and EM memory subsets, whereas CD8+ clones were enriched in EMRA. Some responding clones were found in pre-infection memory, which suggests that pre-existing cross-reactive memory T cells took part in the SARS-CoV-2 response. The study included only a couple of mild cases, and larger cohorts that include severe cases with pre-infection samples were judged to be necessary. Whether the second-wave clones peaking on day 37 were SARS-CoV-2 specific was not confirmed. Clones contracting from day 15 to 85 had balanced CD4/CD8 phenotypes, while a second wave expanding from day 15 to 37 was biased towards CD4+.

This receptor chain uses TRBV13 and TRBJ2-3; TRBD2 might be the D gene, on 6 matching bases. This sequence was found in an adult woman who had mild COVID-19 (a few samples of this study predate the infection). The sample titles of this study are shuffled in the database, so cell type and time point are left out; the donor was told from shared clones. Sequences were obtained from PBMCs or a T cell subset sorted from them (not recorded which). CDR3 sequence: CASSTLADTQYF. The nucleotide sequence is TGTGCCAGCAGCACCCTAGCGGATACGCAGTATTTT.